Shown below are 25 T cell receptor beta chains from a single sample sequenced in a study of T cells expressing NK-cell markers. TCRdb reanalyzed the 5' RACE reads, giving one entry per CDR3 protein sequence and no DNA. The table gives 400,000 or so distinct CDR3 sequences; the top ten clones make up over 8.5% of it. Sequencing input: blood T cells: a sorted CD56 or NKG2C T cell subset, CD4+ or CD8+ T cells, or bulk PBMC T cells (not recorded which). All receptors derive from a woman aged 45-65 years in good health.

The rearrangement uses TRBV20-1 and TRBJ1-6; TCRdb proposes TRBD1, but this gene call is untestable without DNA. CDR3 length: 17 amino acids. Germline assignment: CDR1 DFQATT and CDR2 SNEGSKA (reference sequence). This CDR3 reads CSARVGTPSSYNSPLHF.

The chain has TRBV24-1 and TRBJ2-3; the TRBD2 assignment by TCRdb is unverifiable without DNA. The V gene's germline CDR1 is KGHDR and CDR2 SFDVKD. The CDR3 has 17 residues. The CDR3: CATSDWSPAGRTDTQYF.

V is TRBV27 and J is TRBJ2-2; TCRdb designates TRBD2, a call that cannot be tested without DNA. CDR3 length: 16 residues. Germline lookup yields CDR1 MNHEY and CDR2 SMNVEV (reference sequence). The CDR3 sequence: CASSLLPGGPGGELFF.

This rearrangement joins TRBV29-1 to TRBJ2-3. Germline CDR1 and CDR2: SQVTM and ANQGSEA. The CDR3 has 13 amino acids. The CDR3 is CSVVRGSTDTQYF.

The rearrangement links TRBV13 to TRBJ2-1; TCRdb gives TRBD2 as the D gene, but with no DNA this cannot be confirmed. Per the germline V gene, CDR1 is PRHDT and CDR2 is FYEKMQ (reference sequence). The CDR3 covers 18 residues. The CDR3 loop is CASSLAPGLAGRWNEQFF.

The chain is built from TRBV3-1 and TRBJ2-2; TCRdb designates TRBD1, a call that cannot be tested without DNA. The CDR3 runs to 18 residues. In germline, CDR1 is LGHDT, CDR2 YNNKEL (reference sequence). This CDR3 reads CASSQFLFGATNTGELFF.

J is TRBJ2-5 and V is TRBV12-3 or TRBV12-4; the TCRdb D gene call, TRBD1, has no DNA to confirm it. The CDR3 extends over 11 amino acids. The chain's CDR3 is CASGGRETQYF.

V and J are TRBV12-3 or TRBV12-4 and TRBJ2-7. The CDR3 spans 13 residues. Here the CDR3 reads CASSLYSSYEQYF.

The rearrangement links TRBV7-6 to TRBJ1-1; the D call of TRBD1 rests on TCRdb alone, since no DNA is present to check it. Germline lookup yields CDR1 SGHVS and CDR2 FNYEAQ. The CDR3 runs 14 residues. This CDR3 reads CASSPGQGLTEAFF.

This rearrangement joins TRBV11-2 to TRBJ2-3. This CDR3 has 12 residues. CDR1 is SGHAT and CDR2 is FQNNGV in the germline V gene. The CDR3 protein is CASTQGPDTQYF.

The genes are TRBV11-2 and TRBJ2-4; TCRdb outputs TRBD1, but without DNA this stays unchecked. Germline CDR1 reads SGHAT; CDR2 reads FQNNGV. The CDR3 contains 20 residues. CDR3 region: CASSPLLGSEQGTAKNIQYF.

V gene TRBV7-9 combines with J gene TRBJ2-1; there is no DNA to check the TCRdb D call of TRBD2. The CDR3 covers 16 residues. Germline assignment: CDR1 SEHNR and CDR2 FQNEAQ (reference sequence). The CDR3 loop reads CASSRGLAETYNEQFF.

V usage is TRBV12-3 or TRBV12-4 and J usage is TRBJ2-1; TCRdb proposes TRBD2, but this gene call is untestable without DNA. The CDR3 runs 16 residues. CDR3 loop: CASSSPGTSAYNEQFF.

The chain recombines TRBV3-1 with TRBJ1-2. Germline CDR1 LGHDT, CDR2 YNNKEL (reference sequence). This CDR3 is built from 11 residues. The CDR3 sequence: CASRDGYGYTF. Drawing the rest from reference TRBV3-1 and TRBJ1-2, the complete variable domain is DTAVSQTPKYLVTQMGNDKSIKCEQNLGHDTMYWYKQDSKKFLKIMFSYNNKELIINETVPNRFSPKSPDKAHLNLHINSLELGDSAVYFCASRDGYGYTFGSGTRLTVV.

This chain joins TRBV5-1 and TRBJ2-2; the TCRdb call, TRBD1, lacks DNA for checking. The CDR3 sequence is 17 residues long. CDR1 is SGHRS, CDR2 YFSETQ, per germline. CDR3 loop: CASSPPGQGAGTGELFF. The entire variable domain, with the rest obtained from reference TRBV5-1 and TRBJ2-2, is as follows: KAGVTQTPRYLIKTRGQQVTLSCSPISGHRSVSWYQQTPGQGLQFLFEYFSETQRNKGNFPGRFSGRQFSNSRSEMNVSTLELGDSALYLCASSPPGQGAGTGELFFGEGSRLTVL.

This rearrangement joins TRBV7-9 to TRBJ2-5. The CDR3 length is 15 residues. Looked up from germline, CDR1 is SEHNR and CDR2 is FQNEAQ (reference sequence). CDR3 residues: CASSEGYRLQETQYF.

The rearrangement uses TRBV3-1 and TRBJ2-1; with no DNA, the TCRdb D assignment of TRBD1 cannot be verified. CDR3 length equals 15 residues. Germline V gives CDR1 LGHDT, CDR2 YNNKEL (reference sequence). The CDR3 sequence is CASSPTGVAYNEQFF.

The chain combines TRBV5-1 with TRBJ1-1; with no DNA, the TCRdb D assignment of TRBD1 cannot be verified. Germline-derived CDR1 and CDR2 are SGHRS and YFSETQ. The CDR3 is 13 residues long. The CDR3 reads CASSLAPDRGAFF.

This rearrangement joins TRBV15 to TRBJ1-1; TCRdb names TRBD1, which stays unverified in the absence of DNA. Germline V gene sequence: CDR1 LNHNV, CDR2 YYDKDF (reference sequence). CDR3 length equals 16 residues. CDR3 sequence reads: CATSTPPGALNTEAFF.

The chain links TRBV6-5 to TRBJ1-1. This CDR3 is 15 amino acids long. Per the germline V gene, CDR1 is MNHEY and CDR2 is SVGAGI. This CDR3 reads CASSYSPPRVGEAFF.

CDR3 protein: CASSLSGVSNQPQHF. The chain is built from TRBV5-1 and TRBJ1-5; TCRdb proposes TRBD1, but this gene call is untestable without DNA. The CDR3 sequence is 15 residues long. CDR1 and CDR2 (germline): SGHRS, YFSETQ.

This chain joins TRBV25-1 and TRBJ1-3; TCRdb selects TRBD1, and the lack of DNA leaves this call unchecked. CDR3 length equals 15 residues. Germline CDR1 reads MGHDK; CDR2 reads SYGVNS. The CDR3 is CASSDPGVKGNTIYF.

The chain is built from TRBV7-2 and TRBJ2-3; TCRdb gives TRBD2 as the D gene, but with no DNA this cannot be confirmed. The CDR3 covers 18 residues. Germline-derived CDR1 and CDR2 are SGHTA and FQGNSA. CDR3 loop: CASSNHHQLAGGADTQYF. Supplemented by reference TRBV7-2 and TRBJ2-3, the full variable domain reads GAGVSQSPSNKVTEKGKDVELRCDPISGHTALYWYRQSLGQGLEFLIYFQGNSAPDKSGLPSDRFSAERTGGSVSTLTIQRTQQEDSAVYLCASSNHHQLAGGADTQYFGPGTRLTVL.

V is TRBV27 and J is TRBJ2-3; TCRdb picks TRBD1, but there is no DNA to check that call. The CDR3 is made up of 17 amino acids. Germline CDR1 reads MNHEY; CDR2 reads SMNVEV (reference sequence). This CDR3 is CASSRREWGRSTDTQYF.

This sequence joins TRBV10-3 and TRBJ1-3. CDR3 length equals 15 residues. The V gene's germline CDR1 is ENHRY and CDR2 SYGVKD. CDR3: CAISAPGNVGNTIYF.